Listed below are T cell receptor beta chains from one sample, sequenced in a study of blood T cells in healthy people across ages. TCRdb re-called the 5' RACE reads through MiXCR, storing one row per CDR3 protein. The repertoire holds more than 500,000 distinct CDR3 sequences, with roughly a quarter as singletons. The data were also submitted as part of a second study, on T cells of mothers and their children.

Material for sequencing was blood. These TCRs come from a boy aged 2 to 10 in good health. Each CDR3 is given with its conserved first and last residue. A D gene is named only where the DNA matches it firmly. Not every row has a clone size; where given, it reads once, few, many or a size class.

V: TRBV29-1; J: TRBJ1-3; length: 15; D: TRBD1; size: -; DNA: TGCAGCGTTGAGACAGGGGGTAACTCTGGAAACACCATATATTTT; CDR3: CSVETGGNSGNTIYF
V: TRBV27; J: TRBJ2-5; length: 13; D: -; size: few; DNA: TGTGCCAGCACTCCGGGCCCCAGTGGGGAGCAGTACTTC; CDR3: CASTPGPSGEQYF
V: TRBV5-1; J: TRBJ2-7; length: 15; D: -; size: -; DNA: TGCGCCAGCTTCCCGGCCTCCGACCGCCCCTACGAGCAGTACTTC; CDR3: CASFPASDRPYEQYF
V: TRBV7-6; J: TRBJ1-1; length: 14; D: -; size: -; DNA: TGTGCCAGCAGCTTAGCGACATCTAACACTGAAGCTTTCTTT; CDR3: CASSLATSNTEAFF
V: TRBV3-1; J: TRBJ2-5; length: 16; D: TRBD2; size: -; DNA: TGTGCCAGCAGCCAAGATCGTGGGGGGGGAGGAGAGACCCAGTACTTC; CDR3: CASSQDRGGGGETQYF
V: TRBV27; J: TRBJ1-1; length: 14; D: -; size: -; DNA: TGTGCCAGCAGGTCCGGGGGGGGATTCACTGAAGCTTTCTTT; CDR3: CASRSGGGFTEAFF
V: TRBV6-2/TRBV6-3; J: TRBJ2-2; length: 13; D: -; size: -; DNA: TGTGCCAGCACAAGGCCGAACACCGGGGAGCTGTTTTTT; CDR3: CASTRPNTGELFF
V: TRBV5-5; J: TRBJ2-5; length: 12; D: -; size: few; DNA: TGTGCCAGCAGTAGGGCGGTAGAGACCCAGTACTTC; CDR3: CASSRAVETQYF
V: TRBV6-5; J: TRBJ2-1; length: 13; D: -; size: -; DNA: TGTGCCAGCAGGAGGGGGGTCTACAATGAGCAGTTCTTC; CDR3: CASRRGVYNEQFF
V: TRBV29-1; J: TRBJ2-7; length: 12; D: -; size: few; DNA: TGCAGCGTCCTCCCGGACCACTACGAGCAGTACTTC; CDR3: CSVLPDHYEQYF
V: TRBV12-3/TRBV12-4; J: TRBJ2-7; length: 14; D: TRBD1; size: -; DNA: TGTGCCAGCAGTTCGGGGACAGGGGGCGTCGAGCAGTACTTC; CDR3: CASSSGTGGVEQYF
V: TRBV29-1; J: TRBJ2-1; length: 15; D: -; size: -; DNA: TGCGGCGCCAACGTGTGGGGGCGCAATGGTAATGAGCAGTTCTTC; CDR3: CGANVWGRNGNEQFF
V: TRBV20-1; J: TRBJ2-7; length: 15; D: -; size: -; DNA: TGCAGTGCTTCATCGATGCAGGACGCGACGCGCGAGCAGTACTTC; CDR3: CSASSMQDATREQYF
V: TRBV20-1; J: TRBJ2-1; length: 14; D: -; size: -; DNA: TGCAGTGCTAGAACAGGGACACTTTACAATGAGCAGTTCTTC; CDR3: CSARTGTLYNEQFF
V: TRBV5-1; J: TRBJ2-7; length: 13; D: -; size: few; DNA: TGCGCCAGCCGGGACACTGAGCGAAACGAGCAGTACTTC; CDR3: CASRDTERNEQYF
V: TRBV7-9; J: TRBJ2-4; length: 13; D: -; size: few; DNA: TGTGCCAGCAGCCCCAGAGGGTCCGACATTCAGTACTTC; CDR3: CASSPRGSDIQYF
V: TRBV3-1; J: TRBJ1-6; length: 14; D: -; size: few; DNA: TGTGCCAGCAGCCTCGATGGGGGGCAATCACCCCTCCACTTT; CDR3: CASSLDGGQSPLHF
V: TRBV7-9; J: TRBJ2-7; length: 14; D: -; size: few; DNA: TGTGCCAGCAGCGCCGGGACTCAGCCAGCCGAGCAGTACTTC; CDR3: CASSAGTQPAEQYF
V: TRBV10-1; J: TRBJ2-7; length: 14; D: -; size: -; DNA: TGCGCCAGCAGCGAGGACTACTCCAGCTACGAGCAGTACTTC; CDR3: CASSEDYSSYEQYF
V: TRBV6-1; J: TRBJ2-3; length: 19; D: -; size: few; DNA: TGTGCCAGCAGGCGAGGGGCACATTTAGCGGTCCCTACTCCAGATACGCAGTATTTT; CDR3: CASRRGAHLAVPTPDTQYF
V: TRBV5-1; J: TRBJ1-2; length: 15; D: TRBD1; size: few; DNA: TGCGCCAGCAGCTTGGACCCGGGACAGAGATATGGCTACACCTTC; CDR3: CASSLDPGQRYGYTF
V: TRBV20-1; J: TRBJ2-5; length: 13; D: TRBD1; size: -; DNA: TGCAGTGCTAGCGCAGGGGGTGAGGAGACCCAGTACTTC; CDR3: CSASAGGEETQYF
V: TRBV20-1; J: TRBJ1-2; length: 13; D: -; size: few; DNA: TGCAGTGTGGGAGGGACCAGGGAGGGCGGCTACACCTTC; CDR3: CSVGGTREGGYTF
V: TRBV12-3/TRBV12-4; J: TRBJ2-3; length: 14; D: TRBD2; size: once; DNA: TGTGCCAGCAGTTGGACTAGCGGGAGGCCCACGCAGTATTTT; CDR3: CASSWTSGRPTQYF
V: TRBV6-2/TRBV6-3; J: TRBJ2-5; length: 16; D: -; size: -; DNA: TGTGCCAGCAGTTACACAGTGCGCAGAAGACAAGAGACCCAGTACTTC; CDR3: CASSYTVRRRQETQYF
V: TRBV6-5; J: TRBJ2-7; length: 13; D: -; size: few; DNA: TGTGCCAGCAGTAGGACGGACTCCTACGAGCAGTACTTC; CDR3: CASSRTDSYEQYF
V: TRBV24-1; J: TRBJ2-1; length: 15; D: TRBD1; size: few; DNA: TGTGCCACCAGTGAGGGGACAGGGGTCATCAATGAGCAGTTCTTC; CDR3: CATSEGTGVINEQFF
V: TRBV19; J: TRBJ2-7; length: 14; D: -; size: -; DNA: TGTGCCACTAGTATAAGCGGCGGATCCTACGAGCAGTACTTC; CDR3: CATSISGGSYEQYF
V: TRBV7-6; J: TRBJ2-1; length: 15; D: -; size: few; DNA: TGTGCCTGCAGCTTAAGGACGGCCGCCTACAATGAGCAGTTCTTC; CDR3: CACSLRTAAYNEQFF
V: TRBV7-9; J: TRBJ2-5; length: 15; D: -; size: few; DNA: TGTGCCAGCAGCTGGGTCAAGGGGCGTGGAGAGACCCAGTACTTC; CDR3: CASSWVKGRGETQYF
V: TRBV11-2; J: TRBJ2-5; length: 12; D: -; size: few; DNA: TGTGCCAGCAGCTCCCGGGAGTGGGCCCAGTACTTC; CDR3: CASSSREWAQYF
V: TRBV5-4; J: TRBJ2-5; length: 14; D: -; size: -; DNA: TGTGCCAGCAGCTTGGGATTGTCCCAAGAGACCCAGTACTTC; CDR3: CASSLGLSQETQYF
V: TRBV12-3/TRBV12-4; J: TRBJ2-7; length: 13; D: TRBD2; size: -; DNA: TGTGCCAGCAGTAGCGGGAGAGTCCACGAGCAGTACTTC; CDR3: CASSSGRVHEQYF
V: TRBV2; J: TRBJ2-1; length: 13; D: -; size: -; DNA: TGTGCCAGCAGTGGGGACACTTACAATGAGCAGTTCTTC; CDR3: CASSGDTYNEQFF
V: TRBV6-5; J: TRBJ2-7; length: 15; D: -; size: few; DNA: TGTGCCAGCAGTTACGATCCGGGAGTTAGGTACGAGCAGTACTTC; CDR3: CASSYDPGVRYEQYF
V: TRBV5-6; J: TRBJ2-5; length: 17; D: TRBD2; size: few; DNA: TGTGCCAGCAGCGGTAGCGGGGGGGCCTTTAGCCAAGAGACCCAGTACTTC; CDR3: CASSGSGGAFSQETQYF
V: TRBV20-1; J: TRBJ1-2; length: 14; D: -; size: -; DNA: TGCAGTGCTAGCGCGGTTTGGGGAGTCTGGGGCTACACCTTC; CDR3: CSASAVWGVWGYTF
V: TRBV5-5; J: TRBJ2-1; length: 14; D: -; size: -; DNA: TGTGCCAGCAGAGATGCTAGGGACTACAATGAGCAGTTCTTC; CDR3: CASRDARDYNEQFF
V: TRBV7-8; J: TRBJ2-1; length: 15; D: TRBD2; size: few; DNA: TGTGCCAGCAGCTTAATCCTAGCGGGGATTAATGAGCAGTTCTTC; CDR3: CASSLILAGINEQFF
V: TRBV19; J: TRBJ2-7; length: 14; D: -; size: few; DNA: TGTGCCAGTAGTATGTCGGGGGTGGAATACGAGCAGTACTTC; CDR3: CASSMSGVEYEQYF
V: TRBV10-3; J: TRBJ2-1; length: 14; D: TRBD1; size: few; DNA: TGTGCCATCAGTGTGGCGACAGGGGGCAATGAGCAGTTCTTC; CDR3: CAISVATGGNEQFF
V: TRBV20-1; J: TRBJ1-2; length: 13; D: -; size: -; DNA: TGCAGTGCTTACCTTGGAGGGGGTAACGGCTACACCTTC; CDR3: CSAYLGGGNGYTF
V: TRBV7-9; J: TRBJ2-1; length: 17; D: -; size: few; DNA: TGTGCCAGCAGCCCCCGCTTCGTACAAAGCTCCTACAATGAGCAGTTCTTC; CDR3: CASSPRFVQSSYNEQFF
V: TRBV6-1; J: TRBJ1-3; length: 14; D: -; size: few; DNA: TGTGCCAGCAGTGAATTTGGGGCTGGAAACACCATATATTTT; CDR3: CASSEFGAGNTIYF